Below, 29 T cell receptor beta chains from the same sample are listed, as sequenced in a study of CD8 T cells in ankylosing spondylitis. Via MiXCR, TCRdb re-called the 5' RACE reads, giving one row per CDR3 protein. Of tens of thousands of distinct CDR3 sequences listed, under 7.5% are singletons. Sequenced material: synovial fluid, either unsorted or a sorted T cell fraction (not recorded which). These receptors were taken from a male donor with ankylosing spondylitis.

In its sample, this clonotype was seen many times. The chain carries TRBV15 and TRBJ2-2; TRBD1 agrees at 9 bases. Losses at the gene ends were 4 bases for V and 7 bases for J; bases not matched to a gene: 7. This CDR3 is 15 amino acids long. Germline lookup yields CDR1 LNHNV and CDR2 YYDKDF (reference sequence). The CDR3 sequence: CATSKGTGIDGELFF. In DNA form, the CDR3 reads TGTGCCACCAGCAAAGGGACAGGGATCGACGGGGAGCTGTTTTTT.

This clonotype was counted at least ten times. The gene calls are TRBV7-3 and TRBJ2-1; TRBD2 aligns across 8 bases. The CDR3 has 16 amino acids. Unmatched junction bases numbered 8, after V lost 0 bases and J lost 7 bases. Germline assignment: CDR1 SGHTA and CDR2 FQGTGA. In DNA, the CDR3 is TGTGCCAGCAGCTTAACGGGGACTAGTTTTTCAAATGAGCAGTTCTTC. It is translated as CASSLTGTSFSNEQFF.

V is TRBV11-3 and J is TRBJ2-7, with D possibly being TRBD2 (5 bases). With 5 bases removed from V and 6 bases from J, the gap between germline ends came to 17 bases. In germline, CDR1 is SGHNT, CDR2 YENEEA. The CDR3 totals 14 residues. The CDR3 DNA reads as TGTGCCAGCAGCCCAGGAGCGGAGGACGGCGAGCAGTACTTC. Protein product: CASSPGAEDGEQYF.

This chain connects TRBV5-1 to TRBJ2-7; TRBD1 matches 7 bases. Germline V gene lookup returns CDR1 SGHRS and CDR2 YFSETQ. J lost 2 bases, V lost 0 bases, and 5 bases had no gene match. This CDR3 is built from 15 residues. This CDR3 is CASSLARGPAYEQYF. CDR3 DNA sequence: TGCGCCAGCAGCTTGGCTAGGGGGCCCGCCTACGAGCAGTACTTC.

The table lists this clonotype with many counts. The chain is built from TRBV6-1 and TRBJ1-6; 7 bases are shared with TRBD1. The CDR3 covers 14 residues. CDR1 and CDR2 (germline): MNHNS, SASEGT. V shed 6 bases, J shed 6 bases, and the junction held 5 bases outside the gene matches. CDR3 loop: CASRTGTVNSPLHF. The DNA for the CDR3 is TGTGCCAGCAGGACCGGGACAGTTAATTCACCCCTCCACTTT.

This clonotype was observed many times. V gene TRBV6-2 or TRBV6-3 combines with J gene TRBJ2-7; TRBD2 is a possible D gene (5 bases). The CDR3 consists of 12 residues. Germline CDR1 reads MNHEY; CDR2 reads SVGEGT. The germline V and J ends were trimmed by 5 bases and 1 base, with 6 bases remaining between them. The CDR3 protein is CASSRDSYEQYF. For the CDR3, the DNA is TGTGCCAGCAGTCGGGATTCCTACGAGCAGTACTTC.

This clonotype was recorded many times. The chain carries TRBV4-2 and TRBJ2-1; 11 bases agree with TRBD1. V shed 5 bases, J shed 8 bases, and the junction held 5 bases outside the gene matches. Germline V gives CDR1 LGHNA, CDR2 YNFKEQ. The CDR3 has 14 amino acids. The CDR3 region is CASSAWTGGHEQFF. In DNA form, the CDR3 reads TGTGCCAGCAGCGCTTGGACAGGGGGCCATGAGCAGTTCTTC.

This clonotype was seen repeatedly, ten times or more. The V and J genes are TRBV19 and TRBJ1-2; D is possibly TRBD1 (6 bases). This CDR3 has 15 amino acids. Germline CDR1 LNHDA, CDR2 SQIVND (reference sequence). V lost 6 bases to trimming and J lost 4 bases, with 18 bases between them. CDR3 sequence reads: CASSRTRGDSYGYTF. The CDR3 DNA reads TGTGCCAGTAGCCGCACCAGGGGAGATAGCTATGGCTACACCTTC.

This clonotype occurred a few times. The rearrangement joins TRBV15 to TRBJ2-2; D is possibly TRBD1 or TRBD2 (6 bases each). The CDR3 consists of 17 residues. Germline CDR1 is LNHNV and CDR2 is YYDKDF (reference sequence). The V end lost 5 bases, the J end lost 5 bases, and 21 bases lay between the germline ends. This CDR3 reads CATSSGTSLGQTGELFF. CDR3 DNA sequence: TGTGCCACCAGCTCCGGGACTTCCCTCGGACAGACCGGGGAGCTGTTTTTT.

This clonotype has a count of ten or more. This chain joins TRBV28 and TRBJ2-1, with TRBD2 matching over 13 bases. The CDR3 sequence is 16 residues long. J was trimmed by 8 bases and V by 6 bases; bases with no gene match: 10. CDR1 and CDR2 (germline): MDHEN, SYDVKM. The CDR3 coding sequence is TGTGCCAGCAGCTCGCCCGGGACTAGCGGGAAATATGAGCAGTTCTTC. This sequence encodes CASSSPGTSGKYEQFF. The whole variable domain, filled in from reference TRBV28 and TRBJ2-1, reads DVKVTQSSRYLVKRTGEKVFLECVQDMDHENMFWYRQDPGLGLRLIYFSYDVKMKEKGDIPEGYSVSREKKERFSLILESASTNQTSMYLCASSSPGTSGKYEQFFGPGTRLTVL.

The chain has TRBV11-2 and TRBJ2-7, with 10 bases matching TRBD1. Germline trimming cut 2 bases from V and 3 bases from J; bases unmatched to any gene: 19. Germline CDR1 SGHAT, CDR2 FQNNGV. This CDR3 has 20 amino acids. CDR3 nucleotide sequence: TGTGCCAGCAGCTTACCCGGACAGGGGGGTGGCCAGCGGAGCTTCTACGAGCAGTACTTC. Protein product: CASSLPGQGGGQRSFYEQYF.

This clonotype occurred many times. The J gene is TRBJ2-7, the V gene TRBV28, with TRBD1 identical over 8 bases. Losses at the gene ends were 6 bases for V and 0 bases for J; bases not matched to a gene: 4. This CDR3 comprises 14 residues. The germline gives CDR1 MDHEN, CDR2 SYDVKM. The CDR3 sequence is CASRDRVSSYEQYF. As DNA, the CDR3 is TGTGCCAGCAGGGACAGGGTAAGCTCCTACGAGCAGTACTTC. The complete variable domain, with remaining parts taken from reference TRBV28 and TRBJ2-7, reads DVKVTQSSRYLVKRTGEKVFLECVQDMDHENMFWYRQDPGLGLRLIYFSYDVKMKEKGDIPEGYSVSREKKERFSLILESASTNQTSMYLCASRDRVSSYEQYFGPGTRLTVT.

This clonotype was seen more than once but under ten times. The CDR3 protein is CAKPTPGLAGCKETQYF. Here the CDR3 DNA reads TGTGCCAAGCCAACTCCGGGACTAGCGGGATGCAAAGAGACCCAGTACTTC. This chain joins TRBV6-2 or TRBV6-3 and TRBJ2-5; 13 nucleotides line up with TRBD2. Trimming cost V 10 bases and J 3 bases; bases outside gene matches: 14. The CDR3 consists of 17 residues. CDR1 is MNHEY, CDR2 SVGEGT, per germline.

This clonotype was detected only a few times. The V gene is TRBV3-1, the J gene TRBJ2-7; D call uncertain. The CDR3 loop spans 11 amino acids. Trimming shortened V by 4 bases and J by 9 bases, and 10 bases separated the two germline ends. From germline, CDR1 is LGHDT and CDR2 YNNKEL (reference sequence). As DNA, the CDR3 is TGTGCCAGCAGCCCAGGTTTTGGGCAGTACTTC. Its protein product is CASSPGFGQYF.

This clonotype has ten or more counts. The chain joins TRBV5-1 to TRBJ2-5; the match to TRBD2 covers 7 bases. The CDR3 contains 14 residues. The germline V gene has CDR1 SGHRS and CDR2 YFSETQ. The J segment lost 4 bases and the V segment lost 4 bases, leaving 7 bases of the junction unmatched. The CDR3 DNA reads as TGCGCCAGCAGCCGGGAGGCGGGCACAGAGACCCAGTACTTC. Translated: CASSREAGTETQYF. Filled out from reference TRBV5-1 and TRBJ2-5, the complete variable domain reads KAGVTQTPRYLIKTRGQQVTLSCSPISGHRSVSWYQQTPGQGLQFLFEYFSETQRNKGNFPGRFSGRQFSNSRSEMNVSTLELGDSALYLCASSREAGTETQYFGPGTRLLVL.

The gene calls are TRBV25-1 and TRBJ1-2; TRBD1 matches 8 bases. Trimming at V came to 4 bases and at J to 8 bases, leaving 6 bases not matched to a gene. The CDR3 runs to 13 residues. In germline, CDR1 is MGHDK, CDR2 SYGVNS. The CDR3 sequence is CASSVQGAEGYTF. The CDR3 region has the DNA TGTGCCAGCAGTGTCCAGGGGGCCGAGGGCTACACCTTC.

There are many counts of this clonotype. CDR3 residues: CAIRTGTENTEAFF. CDR3 DNA sequence: TGTGCCATCAGAACCGGGACGGAGAACACTGAAGCTTTCTTT. The genes are TRBV10-3 and TRBJ1-1; D possibly corresponds to TRBD1 (5 bases). V lost 6 bases, J lost 1 base, and 12 bases lay in between. Germline values: CDR1 ENHRY, CDR2 SYGVKD. This CDR3 contains 14 residues.

V and J are TRBV10-3 and TRBJ1-6; D perhaps matches TRBD1 (6 bases). CDR1 and CDR2 from the germline V gene are ENHRY and SYGVKD. V was pared by 2 bases and J by 0 bases, with 11 bases between. This CDR3 contains 17 residues. CDR3 amino acids: CAISEQDSSSYNSPLHF. The DNA of the CDR3 is TGTGCCATCAGTGAGCAGGACAGCAGCTCCTATAATTCACCCCTCCACTTT.

The chain employs TRBV3-1 and TRBJ2-3; D not certain. The CDR3 is 13 residues long. CDR1 is LGHDT, CDR2 YNNKEL, per germline (reference sequence). V was pared by 1 base and J by 1 base, with 3 bases between. This chain's CDR3 is CASSQAGTDTQYF. The CDR3, as DNA: TGTGCCAGCAGCCAAGCGGGCACAGATACGCAGTATTTT.

This clonotype was seen at least ten times. This rearrangement joins TRBV5-1 to TRBJ2-2, with D perhaps TRBD1 or TRBD2 (6 bases each). CDR1 is SGHRS and CDR2 is YFSETQ in the germline V gene. The V end was cut by 0 bases, the J end by 6 bases, with 12 bases between. The CDR3 extends over 15 amino acids. The CDR3 DNA is TGCGCCAGCAGCTTGGCACAGGGAGGAGCCGGGGAGCTGTTTTTT. It encodes CASSLAQGGAGELFF.

This clonotype was detected many times. V is TRBV4-1 and J is TRBJ2-5; 7 bases agree with TRBD1. Germline CDR1 MGHRA, CDR2 YSYEKL. V was clipped by 1 base and J by 7 bases; unmatched bases: 6. The CDR3 totals 14 residues. CDR3 loop: CASSQVDRVGTQYF. The CDR3 nucleotides are TGCGCCAGCAGCCAAGTTGACAGGGTAGGGACCCAGTACTTC.

The J gene is TRBJ1-1, the V gene TRBV6-1, with D tentatively TRBD1 (6 bases). V gave up 1 base and J gave up 6 bases, with 12 bases separating them. The CDR3 sequence is 14 residues long. Per the germline V gene, CDR1 is MNHNS and CDR2 is SASEGT. CDR3 DNA: TGTGCCAGCAGTGAAGTATGGGGGCGGCCTGAAGCTTTCTTT. It encodes CASSEVWGRPEAFF.

The chain employs TRBV5-1 and TRBJ1-2; a possible D gene is TRBD1 (5 bases). Germline V lookup: CDR1 SGHRS, CDR2 YFSETQ. This CDR3 has 17 residues. The V end lost 0 bases, the J end lost 1 base, and 16 bases lay between the germline ends. The CDR3 region has the DNA TGCGCCAGCAGCTTGGCGGCAGGGTCCGCGGATAACTATGGCTACACCTTC. Amino acids: CASSLAAGSADNYGYTF.

The chain recombines TRBV19 with TRBJ2-1; 8 bases are a match to TRBD1. Unmatched junction bases numbered 19, after V lost 7 bases and J lost 8 bases. The length of the CDR3 is 17 residues. CDR1 is LNHDA and CDR2 is SQIVND in the germline V gene (reference sequence). The CDR3, as DNA: TGTGCCAGTACTCCACAGGGGGGCCTAGCAAAAGGCTATGAGCAGTTCTTC. Its translation is CASTPQGGLAKGYEQFF. The full variable domain, rest sourced from reference TRBV19 and TRBJ2-1, is DGGITQSPKYLFRKEGQNVTLSCEQNLNHDAMYWYRQDPGQGLRLIYYSQIVNDFQKGDIAEGYSVSREKKESFPLTVTSAQKNPTAFYLCASTPQGGLAKGYEQFFGPGTRLTVL.

This clonotype appeared many times. The rearrangement links TRBV9 to TRBJ1-5; TRBD1 matches at 7 bases. The CDR3 runs to 15 residues. CDR1 is SGDLS, CDR2 YYNGEE, per germline. J gave up 7 bases and V 3 bases, and 10 bases lay outside the gene matches. The CDR3 here is CASSEQGGLVQPQHF. CDR3 nucleotides: TGTGCCAGCAGCGAGCAGGGGGGGTTGGTCCAGCCCCAGCATTTT. Full variable domain (missing parts from reference TRBV9 and TRBJ1-5): DSGVTQTPKHLITATGQRVTLRCSPRSGDLSVYWYQQSLDQGLQFLIQYYNGEERAKGNILERFSAQQFPDLHSELNLSSLELGDSALYFCASSEQGGLVQPQHFGDGTRLSIL.

This clonotype was picked up many times. The V gene is TRBV3-1, the J gene TRBJ2-3, with 8 positions matching TRBD2. The CDR3 totals 17 residues. CDR1 and CDR2 (germline): LGHDT, YNNKEL (reference sequence). V dropped 0 bases and J dropped 3; count of bases not matched to a gene: 8. The CDR3 region is CASSQESAGVWTDTQYF. The CDR3 DNA reads as TGTGCCAGCAGCCAAGAATCAGCGGGAGTTTGGACAGATACGCAGTATTTT.

The table lists this clonotype with a few counts. The rearrangement links TRBV11-3 to TRBJ2-3, with unresolved D. Germline CDR1 SGHNT, CDR2 YENEEA. This CDR3 has 14 amino acids. V lost 0 bases and J lost 4, with 8 bases in between. CDR3 loop: CASSLDPRSDTQYF. In DNA, the CDR3 is TGTGCCAGCAGCTTAGATCCGCGGTCAGATACGCAGTATTTT.

This clonotype has just a few counts. V is TRBV19 and J is TRBJ2-1, with 11 bases matching TRBD2. V trimming: 3 bases; J trimming: 7 bases; junction bases outside the gene matches: 14. Germline V lookup: CDR1 LNHDA, CDR2 SQIVND (reference sequence). The CDR3 contains 18 residues. The CDR3, as DNA: TGTGCCAGTAGTATCGGTCATAGCGGGAGGGTGGATAGGAATGAGCAGTTCTTC. This codes for CASSIGHSGRVDRNEQFF. Full variable domain (outside the CDR3, taken from reference TRBV19 and TRBJ2-1): DGGITQSPKYLFRKEGQNVTLSCEQNLNHDAMYWYRQDPGQGLRLIYYSQIVNDFQKGDIAEGYSVSREKKESFPLTVTSAQKNPTAFYLCASSIGHSGRVDRNEQFFGPGTRLTVL.

In its sample, this clonotype was seen a few times. V and J are TRBV30 and TRBJ2-1; D call uncertain. Per germline, CDR1 GTSNPN and CDR2 SVGIG (reference sequence). V lost 1 base to trimming and J lost 1 base, with 8 bases between them. The CDR3 totals 14 residues. The CDR3 DNA sequence: TGTGCCTGGAGTGGGAGCGCATCCTACAATGAGCAGTTCTTC. Its translation is CAWSGSASYNEQFF.